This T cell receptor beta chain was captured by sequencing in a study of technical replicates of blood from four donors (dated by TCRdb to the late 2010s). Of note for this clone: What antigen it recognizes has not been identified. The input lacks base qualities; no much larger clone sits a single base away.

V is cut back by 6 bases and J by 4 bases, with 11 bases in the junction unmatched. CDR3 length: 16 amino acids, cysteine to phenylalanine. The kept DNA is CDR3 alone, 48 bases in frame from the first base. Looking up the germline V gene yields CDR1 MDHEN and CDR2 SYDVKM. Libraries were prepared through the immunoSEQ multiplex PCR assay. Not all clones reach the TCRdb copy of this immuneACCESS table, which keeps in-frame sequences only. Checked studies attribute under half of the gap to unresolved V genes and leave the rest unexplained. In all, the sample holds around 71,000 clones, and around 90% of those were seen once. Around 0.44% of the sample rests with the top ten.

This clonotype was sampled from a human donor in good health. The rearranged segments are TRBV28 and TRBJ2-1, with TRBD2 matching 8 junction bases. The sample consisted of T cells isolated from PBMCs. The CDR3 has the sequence CASSPRGRKGYNEQFF. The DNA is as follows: TGTGCCAGCAGCCCCCGCGGGAGGAAAGGGTACAATGAGCAGTTCTTC.